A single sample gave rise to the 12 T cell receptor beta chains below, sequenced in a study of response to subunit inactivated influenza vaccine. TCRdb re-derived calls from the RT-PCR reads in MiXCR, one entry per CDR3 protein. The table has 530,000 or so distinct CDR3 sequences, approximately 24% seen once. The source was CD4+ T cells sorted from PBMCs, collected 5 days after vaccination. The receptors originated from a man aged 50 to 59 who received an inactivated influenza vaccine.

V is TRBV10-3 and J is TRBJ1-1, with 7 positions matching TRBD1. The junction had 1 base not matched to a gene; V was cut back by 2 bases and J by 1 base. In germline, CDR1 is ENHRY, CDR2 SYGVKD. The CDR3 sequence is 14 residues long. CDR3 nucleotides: TGTGCCATCAGTGAGCAGGGGGAGAACACTGAAGCTTTCTTT. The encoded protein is CAISEQGENTEAFF.

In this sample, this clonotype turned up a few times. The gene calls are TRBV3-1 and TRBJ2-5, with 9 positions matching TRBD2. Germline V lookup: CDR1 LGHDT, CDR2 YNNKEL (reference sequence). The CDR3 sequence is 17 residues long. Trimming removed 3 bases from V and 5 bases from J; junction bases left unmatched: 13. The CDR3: CASSQTGTSPLWETQYF. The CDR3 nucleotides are TGTGCCAGCAGCCAGACCGGGACTAGCCCCTTGTGGGAGACCCAGTACTTC.

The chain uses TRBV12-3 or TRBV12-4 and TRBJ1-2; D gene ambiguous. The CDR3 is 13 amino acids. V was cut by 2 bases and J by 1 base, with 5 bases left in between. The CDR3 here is CASSLTINYGYTF. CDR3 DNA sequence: TGTGCCAGCAGTTTAACGATTAACTATGGCTACACCTTC.

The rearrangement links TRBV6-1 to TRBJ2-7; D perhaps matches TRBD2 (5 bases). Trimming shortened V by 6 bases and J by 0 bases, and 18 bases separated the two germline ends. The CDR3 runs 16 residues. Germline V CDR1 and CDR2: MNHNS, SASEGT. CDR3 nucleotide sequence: TGTGCCAGCAGAGGGCGAGCGGCCCGAAGCTCCTACGAGCAGTACTTC. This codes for CASRGRAARSSYEQYF.

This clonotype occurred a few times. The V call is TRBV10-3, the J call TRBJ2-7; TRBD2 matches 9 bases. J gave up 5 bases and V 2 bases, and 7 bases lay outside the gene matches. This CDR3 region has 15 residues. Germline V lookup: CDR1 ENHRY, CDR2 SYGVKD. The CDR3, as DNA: TGTGCCATCAGTGAGGTGGCGGGAGGGCCCAACGAGCAGTACTTC. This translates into CAISEVAGGPNEQYF.

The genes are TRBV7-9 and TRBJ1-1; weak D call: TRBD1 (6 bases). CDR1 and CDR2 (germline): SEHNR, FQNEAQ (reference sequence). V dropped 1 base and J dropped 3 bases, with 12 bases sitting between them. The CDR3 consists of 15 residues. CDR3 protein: CASSLEFGQHTEAFF. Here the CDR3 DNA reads TGTGCCAGCAGCTTAGAATTTGGACAGCACACTGAAGCTTTCTTT. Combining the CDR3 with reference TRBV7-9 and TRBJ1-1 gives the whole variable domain DTGVSQNPRHKITKRGQNVTFRCDPISEHNRLYWYRQTLGQGPEFLTYFQNEAQLEKSRLLSDRFSAERPKGSFSTLEIQRTEQGDSAMYLCASSLEFGQHTEAFFGQGTRLTVV.

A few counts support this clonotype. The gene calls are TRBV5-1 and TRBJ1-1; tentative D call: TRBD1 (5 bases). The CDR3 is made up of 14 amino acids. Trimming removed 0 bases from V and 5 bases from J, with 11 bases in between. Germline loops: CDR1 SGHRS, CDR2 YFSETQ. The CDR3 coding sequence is TGCGCCAGCAGCTTGGATCGGGGGAGGACTGAAGCTTTCTTT. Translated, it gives CASSLDRGRTEAFF.

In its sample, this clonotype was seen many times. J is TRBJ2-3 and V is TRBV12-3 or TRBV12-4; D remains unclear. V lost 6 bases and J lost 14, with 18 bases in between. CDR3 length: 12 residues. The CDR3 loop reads CASSSPPTLAYF. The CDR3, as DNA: TGTGCCAGCAGCTCCCCTCCCACTCTTGCGTATTTT.

CDR3 sequence (DNA): TGTGCCATCAGTGCGGCGGTGGAGACCCAGTACTTC. This sequence encodes CAISAAVETQYF. This chain links TRBV10-3 with TRBJ2-5; D is ambiguous. The CDR3 is 12 residues long. The germline CDR1 and CDR2 sequences are ENHRY and SYGVKD. V was clipped by 4 bases and J by 5 bases, with 8 bases between them.

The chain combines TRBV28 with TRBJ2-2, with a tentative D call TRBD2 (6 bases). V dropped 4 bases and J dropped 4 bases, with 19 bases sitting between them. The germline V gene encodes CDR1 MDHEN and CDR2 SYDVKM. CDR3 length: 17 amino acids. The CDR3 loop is CASSSLRGAAGTGELFF. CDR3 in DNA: TGTGCCAGCAGTTCATTGCGTGGGGCAGCGGGCACCGGGGAGCTGTTTTTT.

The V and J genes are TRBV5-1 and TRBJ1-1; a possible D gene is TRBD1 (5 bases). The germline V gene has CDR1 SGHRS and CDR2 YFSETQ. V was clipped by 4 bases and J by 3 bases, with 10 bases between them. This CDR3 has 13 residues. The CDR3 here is CASSLTVYTEAFF. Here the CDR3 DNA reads TGCGCCAGCAGCCTGACAGTTTACACTGAAGCTTTCTTT.

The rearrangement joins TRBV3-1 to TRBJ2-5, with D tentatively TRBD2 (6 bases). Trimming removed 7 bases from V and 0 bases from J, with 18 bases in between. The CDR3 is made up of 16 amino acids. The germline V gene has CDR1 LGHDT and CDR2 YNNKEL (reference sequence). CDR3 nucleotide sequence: TGTGCCAGCACCAATGGAGGGCCTTCGTACCAAGAGACCCAGTACTTC. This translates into CASTNGGPSYQETQYF.